This T cell receptor (beta chain) was sequenced during a study of cytomegalovirus exposure and HLA in healthy donors. Points from the study as a whole: Sequencing likely generated an artifact that appeared as a cluster of highly shared sequence variants. Earlier findings revealed that most TCR beta V segments proved productive either about 87% or about 30% of the time. Presence/absence results assume similar sequencing depth per donor, which may not hold. In a later analysis, specific HLA alleles were associated with more than 15,000 TCR beta sequences at a 0.05 false discovery rate.

A multiplex PCR was run with 60 Vbeta primers and 13 Jbeta primers. TCRdb keeps only in-frame clones here, not all; method: immunoSEQ multiplex PCR. The repertoire holds 100,000 to 150,000 clones, around 77% seen once, with around 13% in the top ten. A remark on this clone: What it binds is not known.

Looked up from germline, CDR1 is SGHDT and CDR2 is YYEEEE. Trimming stripped 4 bases from V and 4 bases from J, with 7 bases between. The CDR3 length is 12 residues. The source is a woman in her thirties or forties in good health and CMV-seropositive. This chain uses TRBV5-6 with TRBJ2-3; D call uncertain. Material: PBMCs. CDR3 DNA sequence: TGTGCCAGCAGCGGTCTAGCAGATACGCAGTATTTT. Protein product: CASSGLADTQYF.